Listed here are 16 T cell receptor beta chains from one sample, sequenced in a study of T cells in Graves' hyperthyroidism and ophthalmopathy. Amplification of TCR beta CDR3 regions used RNA as the template. In the first-round RT-PCR of the TCR CDR3, the HTBI primer set was used. TCRdb redid the calling of the multiplex PCR reads with MiXCR, one entry per CDR3 protein. The table shows around 500,000 distinct CDR3 sequences, with 20% to 25% occurring only once. The sample comprised blood. The receptor set was obtained from a woman between 70 and 85 years old with Graves' ophthalmopathy.

This clonotype turned up a few times. V and J are TRBV20-1 and TRBJ2-7; D may be TRBD1 (6 bases). V was cut by 1 base and J by 5 bases, with 12 bases left in between. Germline V gives CDR1 DFQATT, CDR2 SNEGSKA (reference sequence). This CDR3 contains 13 residues. CDR3 protein: CSARGQGFHEQYF. CDR3 nucleotide sequence: TGCAGTGCTAGAGGGCAGGGGTTCCACGAGCAGTACTTC.

This clonotype was detected a few times. V and J are TRBV24-1 and TRBJ1-5, with TRBD1 as a possible D gene (6 bases). Germline V gene lookup returns CDR1 KGHDR and CDR2 SFDVKD. V lost 4 bases and J 3 bases, leaving 21 bases between the germline ends. The CDR3 runs 18 residues. The CDR3 coding sequence is TGTGCCACCAGTGACGCCGGGACAAGGGGGATAATCAATCAGCCCCAGCATTTT. Amino acid sequence: CATSDAGTRGIINQPQHF.

The sample holds many counts of this clonotype. V and J are TRBV2 and TRBJ2-1, with unresolved D. V was trimmed by 4 bases and J by 4 bases, leaving 5 bases between them. The V gene's germline CDR1 is SNHLY and CDR2 FYNNEI. The CDR3 sequence is 12 residues long. CDR3 protein: CASSVAYNEQFF. The CDR3 DNA follows: TGTGCCAGCAGTGTGGCTTACAATGAGCAGTTCTTC.

This clonotype showed up just a few times. The chain carries TRBV7-8 and TRBJ2-5, with a tentative D call TRBD2 (7 bases). Trimming removed 6 bases from V and 4 bases from J, with 15 bases in between. Germline V gives CDR1 SGHVS, CDR2 FQNEAQ. The length of the CDR3 is 14 residues. CDR3 sequence: CASRTGGGRETQYF. Here the CDR3 DNA reads TGTGCCAGCAGAACTGGGGGGGGGCGAGAGACCCAGTACTTC.

The gene calls are TRBV12-3 or TRBV12-4 and TRBJ2-1; 12 positions match TRBD2. This CDR3 region has 15 residues. The ends lost 6 bases at V and 4 bases at J; junction bases unmatched: 4. The CDR3 sequence: CASRETSGRYNEQFF. CDR3 sequence (DNA): TGTGCCAGCAGGGAAACTAGCGGGAGGTACAATGAGCAGTTCTTC.

The rearrangement links TRBV7-2 to TRBJ2-1; D not certain. The CDR3 has 13 residues. V lost 6 bases and J 7 bases, leaving 13 bases between the germline ends. The germline CDR1 and CDR2 sequences are SGHTA and FQGNSA. CDR3 loop: CASRLLVGNEQFF. CDR3 in DNA: TGTGCCAGCAGGCTCCTCGTCGGTAATGAGCAGTTCTTC.

CDR3 bases: TGTGCCAGCAGCTGGGGACTAGCGGGTAGAGGAGAGACCCAGTACTTC. Its protein product is CASSWGLAGRGETQYF. This chain uses TRBV11-2 with TRBJ2-5, with TRBD2 matching 12 bases. This CDR3 region has 16 residues. The J segment lost 4 bases and the V segment lost 4 bases, leaving 7 bases of the junction unmatched. Germline V gene data show CDR1 as SGHAT and CDR2 as FQNNGV. Looking up the rest from reference TRBV11-2 and TRBJ2-5 gives the full variable domain: EAGVAQSPRYKIIEKRQSVAFWCNPISGHATLYWYQQILGQGPKLLIQFQNNGVVDDSQLPKDRFSAERLKGVDSTLKIQPAKLEDSAVYLCASSWGLAGRGETQYFGPGTRLLVL.

A few counts support this clonotype. This sequence joins TRBV12-3 or TRBV12-4 and TRBJ2-7, with TRBD2 matching 12 bases. The V and J ends lost 7 bases and 3 bases, in that order; junction bases with no gene match: 4. This CDR3 region has 14 residues. CDR3 amino acids: CASNLAGGGYEQYF. The CDR3 DNA follows: TGTGCCAGCAATCTAGCGGGAGGGGGCTACGAGCAGTACTTC.

This clonotype has just a few counts. CDR3 sequence: CASSLAGLLETEAFF. For the CDR3, the DNA is TGCGCCAGCAGCTTGGCCGGATTATTGGAGACTGAAGCTTTCTTT. This chain uses TRBV5-1 with TRBJ1-1; D remains ambiguous. From germline, CDR1 is SGHRS and CDR2 YFSETQ. Trimming removed 0 bases at V and 5 bases at J, with 14 bases between. This CDR3 contains 15 residues. The full variable domain, completed using reference TRBV5-1 and TRBJ1-1, is KAGVTQTPRYLIKTRGQQVTLSCSPISGHRSVSWYQQTPGQGLQFLFEYFSETQRNKGNFPGRFSGRQFSNSRSEMNVSTLELGDSALYLCASSLAGLLETEAFFGQGTRLTVV.

The V call is TRBV5-1, the J call TRBJ2-6, with 7 bases matching TRBD1. Germline V CDR1 and CDR2: SGHRS, YFSETQ. This CDR3 is 17 amino acids long. V lost 0 bases and J lost 4; bases outside the gene matches: 7. CDR3 region: CASSLAAGGMGANVLTF. The CDR3 region has the DNA TGCGCCAGCAGCTTGGCGGCAGGGGGTATGGGGGCCAACGTCCTGACTTTC. The full variable domain, rest sourced from reference TRBV5-1 and TRBJ2-6, is KAGVTQTPRYLIKTRGQQVTLSCSPISGHRSVSWYQQTPGQGLQFLFEYFSETQRNKGNFPGRFSGRQFSNSRSEMNVSTLELGDSALYLCASSLAAGGMGANVLTFGAGSRLTVL.

The sample holds a few counts of this clonotype. CDR3 sequence: CASGSHSFPQPQHF. In DNA form, the CDR3 reads TGTGCCAGTGGCTCCCACAGTTTTCCCCAGCCCCAGCATTTT. The rearrangement uses TRBV19 and TRBJ1-5; D remains unclear. This CDR3 region has 14 residues. V was clipped by 8 bases and J by 7 bases, with 18 bases between them. Germline V gives CDR1 LNHDA, CDR2 SQIVND (reference sequence).

This clonotype was detected only a few times. V and J are TRBV29-1 and TRBJ2-3, with TRBD2 matching 8 bases. Per germline, CDR1 SQVTM and CDR2 ANQGSEA. There are 14 residues in the CDR3. The V segment lost 5 bases and the J segment 2 bases; nucleotides outside the gene matches: 6. CDR3 in amino acids: CSVQGLENTDTQYF. CDR3 coding DNA: TGCAGCGTTCAGGGACTAGAAAACACAGATACGCAGTATTTT.

This chain joins TRBV3-1 and TRBJ2-2; 7 nucleotides match TRBD2. The J segment lost 6 bases and the V segment lost 0 bases, leaving 7 bases of the junction unmatched. The CDR3 contains 16 residues. Germline-derived CDR1 and CDR2 are LGHDT and YNNKEL (reference sequence). CDR3 loop: CASSQEAGLFAGELFF. The CDR3 coding sequence is TGTGCCAGCAGCCAAGAGGCGGGACTATTCGCCGGGGAGCTGTTTTTT.

Comments on this clonotype: With a much larger clone just one base away, this may be a read error. The J gene is TRBJ2-2, the V gene TRBV5-1; D call uncertain. CDR3 length: 17 residues. Germline values: CDR1 SGHRS, CDR2 YFSETQ. The CDR3 DNA is TGTGCCAACAGCTTGGTGGTGGAACCGACGAACACCGGGGAGCTGTTTTTT. Encoded protein: CANSLVVEPTNTGELFF. Looking up the rest from reference TRBV5-1 and TRBJ2-2 gives the full variable domain: KAGVTQTPRYLIKTRGQQVTLSCSPISGHRSVSWYQQTPGQGLQFLFEYFSETQRNKGNFPGRFSGRQFSNSRSEMNVSTLELGDSALYLCANSLVVEPTNTGELFFGEGSRLTVL.

This clonotype was seen a few times. This chain joins TRBV6-2 or TRBV6-3 and TRBJ2-7, with D uncertain. CDR1 and CDR2 from the germline V gene are MNHEY and SVGEGT. V was trimmed by 0 bases and J by 4 bases, leaving 19 bases between them. This CDR3 comprises 17 residues. For the CDR3, the DNA is TGTGCCAGCAGTTACTCGGCTGGGCGTCAGCCGGATTACGAGCAGTACTTC. Its protein product is CASSYSAGRQPDYEQYF.

The chain has TRBV10-2 and TRBJ2-1; 8 bases map to TRBD2. CDR3 size: 12 residues. Germline V CDR1 and CDR2: WSHSY, SAAADI. V shed 6 bases and J 7 bases; nucleotides not matched to a gene: 2. The CDR3 DNA follows: TGCGCCAGCAGGGCTAGCGGGAATGAGCAGTTCTTC. Translating it yields CASRASGNEQFF.